Following are 27 T cell receptor beta chains from one sample sequenced in a study of blood T cell repertoires in COVID-19. Assay: immunoSEQ multiplex PCR; the TCRdb copy retains only in-frame clones and omits some. There are roughly 250,000 clones in the sample; around 90% occur only once, and under 6.5% lies in the top ten. The specimen sequenced was PBMCs or T cells enriched from blood (not recorded which). These receptors all come from a woman in her twenties or thirties with acute COVID-19.

The gene calls are TRBV5-1 and TRBJ2-1, with 13 bases matching TRBD2. The junction had 1 base not matched to a gene; V was cut back by 7 bases and J by 0 bases. This CDR3 has 15 amino acids. From germline, CDR1 is SGHRS and CDR2 YFSETQ. The CDR3 nucleotides read TGCGCCAGCCGGACTAGCGGGAGCTCCTACAATGAGCAGTTCTTC. This sequence encodes CASRTSGSSYNEQFF.

The chain couples TRBV6-2 or TRBV6-3 to TRBJ2-1; 8 bases match TRBD1. The CDR3 totals 14 residues. V lost 6 bases, J lost 0 bases, and 1 base stayed unmatched. Germline V CDR1 and CDR2: MNHEY, SVGEGT. This CDR3 is CASSQGASYNEQFF. The CDR3 DNA reads as TGTGCCAGCAGCCAGGGGGCCTCCTACAATGAGCAGTTCTTC.

The chain combines TRBV7-2 with TRBJ2-5; 14 bases fit TRBD2. CDR3 size: 15 residues. After removal of 1 base from V and 8 bases from J, the junction contained 3 bases not matched to a gene. Germline V gene sequence: CDR1 SGHTA, CDR2 FQGNSA. The DNA for the CDR3 is TGTGCCAGCAGCTTAGGACTAGCGGGAGGGGCAACCCAGTACTTC. Translated, it gives CASSLGLAGGATQYF.

The V call is TRBV6-5, the J call TRBJ1-5; the D gene is possibly TRBD1 (5 bases). Trimming cost V 7 bases and J 2 bases, with 15 bases left between them. Germline CDR1 and CDR2: MNHEY and SVGAGI. The CDR3 runs 15 residues. The CDR3 spells CASIPGGMGNQPQHF. Written as DNA, the CDR3 is TGTGCCAGCATCCCGGGGGGAATGGGCAATCAGCCCCAGCATTTT.

V gene TRBV9 combines with J gene TRBJ1-4, with 7 bases matching TRBD1. The CDR3 is made up of 15 amino acids. Trimming took 2 bases from V and 5 from J; bases not matched to a gene: 6. Germline CDR1 is SGDLS and CDR2 is YYNGEE. The CDR3 sequence: CASSVPDRKNEKLFF. The CDR3 region has the DNA TGTGCCAGCAGCGTCCCGGACAGGAAGAATGAAAAACTGTTTTTT.

The count of this clone is one. The chain has TRBV2 and TRBJ1-6, with D unresolved. CDR1 and CDR2 (germline): SNHLY, FYNNEI. Trimming cost V 0 bases and J 4 bases, with 7 bases left between them. The CDR3 is 15 amino acids. This CDR3 reads CASSEARRYNSPLHF. For the CDR3, the DNA is TGTGCCAGCAGTGAAGCCCGTCGGTATAATTCACCCCTCCACTTT.

V gene TRBV7-3 combines with J gene TRBJ1-6, with 9 bases that match TRBD1. Germline V gene lookup returns CDR1 SGHTA and CDR2 FQGTGA. The CDR3 has 14 amino acids. Germline trimming cut 6 bases from V and 6 bases from J; bases unmatched to any gene: 3. The CDR3 is CASSWGQGNSPLHF. The DNA for the CDR3 is TGTGCCAGCAGTTGGGGACAGGGTAATTCACCCCTCCACTTT.

The genes are TRBV28 and TRBJ2-5, with a tentative D call TRBD2 (7 bases). The germline V gene has CDR1 MDHEN and CDR2 SYDVKM. The V end was cut by 2 bases, the J end by 2 bases, with 24 bases between. This CDR3 has 19 amino acids. Here the CDR3 DNA reads TGTGCCAGCAGTTTAGCCCCGCGGGGTGGACGGGGGGCACAAGAGACCCAGTACTTC. Protein sequence: CASSLAPRGGRGAQETQYF.

The CDR3 DNA reads TGTGCCAGCAGCTTATCCTTCGGGACCTACGAGCAGTACTTC. It is translated as CASSLSFGTYEQYF. The rearrangement uses TRBV7-8 and TRBJ2-7; a possible D gene is TRBD2 (5 bases). CDR3 length: 14 amino acids. Germline lookup yields CDR1 SGHVS and CDR2 FQNEAQ. V lost 2 bases and J 2 bases, leaving 10 bases between the germline ends.

The chain joins TRBV2 to TRBJ1-2; possible D gene TRBD1, 6 bases. V shed 2 bases and J shed 2 bases, with 15 bases lying between them. Germline V lookup: CDR1 SNHLY, CDR2 FYNNEI. The CDR3 totals 16 residues. For the CDR3, the DNA is TGTGCCAGCAGTGAACGGCGGGGGCGCGGAAACTATGGCTACACCTTC. It codes for CASSERRGRGNYGYTF. Combining the CDR3 with reference TRBV2 and TRBJ1-2 gives the whole variable domain EPEVTQTPSHQVTQMGQEVILRCVPISNHLYFYWYRQILGQKVEFLVSFYNNEISEKSEIFDDQFSVERPDGSNFTLKIRSTKLEDSAMYFCASSERRGRGNYGYTFGSGTRLTVV.

The chain has TRBV7-2 and TRBJ2-1; 7 nucleotides line up with TRBD1. Germline assignment: CDR1 SGHTA and CDR2 FQGNSA. The CDR3 is 15 residues long. Germline trimming cut 5 bases from V and 5 bases from J; bases unmatched to any gene: 9. CDR3 nucleotides: TGTGCCAGCAGCCGGGGACAGCATATCAACAATGAGCAGTTCTTC. As protein: CASSRGQHINNEQFF.

The chain links TRBV20-1 to TRBJ2-5; TRBD2 matches 11 bases. Germline V gives CDR1 DFQATT, CDR2 SNEGSKA (reference sequence). After removal of 3 bases from V and 2 bases from J, the junction contained 8 bases not matched to a gene. The CDR3 runs 16 residues. CDR3 sequence: CSASPLAGGKQETQYF. CDR3 DNA: TGCAGTGCTAGTCCGCTAGCGGGGGGAAAACAAGAGACCCAGTACTTC.

The chain has TRBV7-2 and TRBJ2-3; D is unresolved. Trimming pared 1 base from V and 2 bases from J, leaving 16 bases between. Germline-derived CDR1 and CDR2 are SGHTA and FQGNSA. CDR3 length equals 17 residues. The CDR3, as DNA: TGTGCCAGCAGCTTAGATACCCTGCGCGAAGACACAGATACGCAGTATTTT. Its protein product is CASSLDTLREDTDTQYF.

This clone was detected once. The rearrangement uses TRBV7-8 and TRBJ1-2, with TRBD1 identical over 10 bases. Germline values: CDR1 SGHVS, CDR2 FQNEAQ. V gave up 5 bases and J gave up 7 bases; unmatched junction bases: 10. The length of the CDR3 is 15 residues. DNA for the CDR3: TGTGCCAGCAGCGGCGGGACAGGGGTTGGGGCTGGCTACACCTTC. Protein product: CASSGGTGVGAGYTF.

The chain is built from TRBV28 and TRBJ1-5, with TRBD1 identical over 7 bases. The trim removed 1 base at V and 5 bases at J, leaving 8 bases unmatched. From germline, CDR1 is MDHEN and CDR2 SYDVKM. This CDR3 is 16 amino acids long. CDR3 sequence: CASSLLGGETDQPQHF. For the CDR3, the DNA is TGTGCCAGCAGTTTATTAGGGGGCGAGACCGATCAGCCCCAGCATTTT.

CDR3 DNA: TGCGCCAGCAGCCCTCCGGGACAGGATGAAAAACTGTTTTTT. The encoded protein is CASSPPGQDEKLFF. The chain couples TRBV5-1 to TRBJ1-4; 8 bases align to TRBD1. Trimming took 4 bases from V and 6 from J; bases not matched to a gene: 5. Germline V gene sequence: CDR1 SGHRS, CDR2 YFSETQ. This CDR3 is built from 14 residues.

The chain employs TRBV3-1 (or the pseudogene TRBV3-2) and TRBJ2-5; 7 bases agree with TRBD1. There are 15 residues in the CDR3. CDR1 LGHDT and CDR2 YNNKEL come from the germline V gene (reference sequence). The J segment lost 5 bases and the V segment lost 2 bases, leaving 8 bases of the junction unmatched. The CDR3 coding sequence is TGTGCCAGCAGCCAACAACAGGGGATTGGGGAGACCCAGTACTTC. This translates into CASSQQQGIGETQYF.

The chain employs TRBV19 and TRBJ2-7; 8 bases match TRBD1. Per the germline V gene, CDR1 is LNHDA and CDR2 is SQIVND (reference sequence). V was pared by 3 bases and J by 4 bases, with 5 bases of the junction left unmatched. CDR3 length: 14 residues. The CDR3 coding sequence is TGTGCCAGTAGTATGGGGACAGGAAATTACGAGCAGTACTTC. Protein product: CASSMGTGNYEQYF. Together with reference TRBV19 and TRBJ2-7, the CDR3 gives the full variable domain: DGGITQSPKYLFRKEGQNVTLSCEQNLNHDAMYWYRQDPGQGLRLIYYSQIVNDFQKGDIAEGYSVSREKKESFPLTVTSAQKNPTAFYLCASSMGTGNYEQYFGPGTRLTVT.

The chain couples TRBV4-3 to TRBJ2-1, with TRBD1 matching 7 bases. Germline CDR1 and CDR2: LGHNA and YSLEER. Trimming took 0 bases from V and 4 from J; bases not matched to a gene: 6. This CDR3 comprises 16 residues. The CDR3 nucleotides read TGCGCCAGCAGCCAAGACATGGACAGGTCTTACAATGAGCAGTTCTTC. This sequence encodes CASSQDMDRSYNEQFF.

Concerning this clone: The same CDR3 can be traced to other DNA sequences in this sample. J is TRBJ1-5 and V is TRBV28; no reliable D call. The CDR3 is 12 residues long. Trimming stripped 6 bases from V and 6 bases from J, with 9 bases between. CDR1 and CDR2 (germline): MDHEN, SYDVKM. CDR3 coding DNA: TGTGCCAGCAGACTTCGGGGTCAGCCCCAGCATTTT. Translating it yields CASRLRGQPQHF. Full variable domain (remainder filled in from reference TRBV28 and TRBJ1-5): DVKVTQSSRYLVKRTGEKVFLECVQDMDHENMFWYRQDPGLGLRLIYFSYDVKMKEKGDIPEGYSVSREKKERFSLILESASTNQTSMYLCASRLRGQPQHFGDGTRLSIL.

This clone has only one observation. The rearrangement links TRBV5-1 to TRBJ2-3; 10 bases are shared with TRBD2. CDR3 size: 16 residues. The J segment lost 4 bases and the V segment lost 0 bases, leaving 5 bases of the junction unmatched. Germline CDR1 reads SGHRS; CDR2 reads YFSETQ. This chain's CDR3 is CASSLAIAGGADTQYF. The CDR3 DNA reads as TGCGCCAGCAGCTTGGCCATAGCGGGGGGCGCAGATACGCAGTATTTT.

The chain carries TRBV19 and TRBJ2-7; 10 bases map to TRBD1. This CDR3 contains 14 residues. Germline CDR1 LNHDA, CDR2 SQIVND (reference sequence). The junction had 2 bases not matched to a gene; V was cut back by 4 bases and J by 2 bases. DNA for the CDR3: TGTGCCAGTAGTACGACAGGGGGCACCTACGAGCAGTACTTC. Translation: CASSTTGGTYEQYF.

This chain connects TRBV28 to TRBJ2-7, with D perhaps TRBD1 (5 bases). Trimming left V 8 bases short and J 3 bases short, with 11 bases between. The CDR3 runs 12 residues. Germline assignment: CDR1 MDHEN and CDR2 SYDVKM. CDR3 sequence (DNA): TGTGCCAGCGATAGGGGAAACTACGAGCAGTACTTC. Translation gives CASDRGNYEQYF.

This sequence joins TRBV5-1 and TRBJ2-3, with TRBD1 matching 12 bases. Germline CDR1 and CDR2: SGHRS and YFSETQ. The CDR3 has 16 residues. Trimming took 4 bases from V and 5 from J; bases not matched to a gene: 8. CDR3 bases: TGCGCCAGCAGCCCATCCGGGACAGGGGGCGTAGATACGCAGTATTTT. As protein: CASSPSGTGGVDTQYF.

This clone was observed many times. J is TRBJ2-5 and V is TRBV3-1 (or the pseudogene TRBV3-2), with D possibly matching TRBD2 (7 bases). Trimming removed 0 bases at V and 2 bases at J, with 16 bases between. CDR3 length: 17 amino acids. The V gene's germline CDR1 is LGHDT and CDR2 YNNKEL (reference sequence). DNA for the CDR3: TGTGCCAGCAGCCAAGACGCAGGGCGGGGGCTACAAGAGACCCAGTACTTC. Its protein product is CASSQDAGRGLQETQYF.

This chain uses TRBV27 with TRBJ1-1; the match to TRBD1 covers 7 bases. This CDR3 spans 15 amino acids. The V gene end was trimmed by 4 bases and the J gene end by 0 bases; junction bases not matched to a gene: 5. The germline V gene has CDR1 MNHEY and CDR2 SMNVEV (reference sequence). CDR3: CASSSSTGMNTEAFF. The DNA for the CDR3 is TGTGCCAGCAGTTCCTCGACAGGGATGAACACTGAAGCTTTCTTT.

The rearrangement links TRBV18 to TRBJ1-6, with TRBD1 matching over 12 bases. Trimming cost V 5 bases and J 9 bases; bases outside gene matches: 5. The CDR3 is made up of 15 amino acids. The V gene's germline CDR1 is KGHSH and CDR2 LQKENI. CDR3 amino acids: CASSEGQGASSPLHF. For the CDR3, the DNA is TGTGCCAGCTCAGAGGGACAGGGGGCCAGTTCACCCCTCCACTTT.